This T cell receptor (beta chain) was recorded in a study of response to subunit inactivated influenza vaccine. The CDR3 is 14 residues long. The V end lost 4 bases, the J end lost 4 bases, and 16 bases lay between the germline ends. CDR1 DFQATT and CDR2 SNEGSKA come from the germline V gene (reference sequence). TCRdb reprocessed the RT-PCR reads via MiXCR and lists one record per CDR3 protein. The table shows just under 550,000 distinct CDR3 sequences, with roughly a quarter occurring only once. These data were also filed under a second study, of T cells expressing NK-cell markers. According to that study: cDNA encoding TCR beta was synthesized via 5'RACE template switching incorporating UMIs.

The clonotype originates from a man in his fifties who received an inactivated influenza vaccine. This rearrangement joins TRBV20-1 to TRBJ2-5; a weak D match, TRBD2 (7 bases). Source: CD4+ T cells sorted from PBMCs, taken 11 to 12 days after vaccination. CDR3 residues: CSAIGAGAGETQYF. The CDR3 DNA sequence: TGCAGTGCTATCGGCGCGGGGGCTGGAGAGACCCAGTACTTC.